This TCR beta chain was identified in a study of blood T cells in healthy people across ages. Alongside a J-beta primer mix, a sample-barcoded 5' primer served in a second PCR lasting about 7 to 12 cycles. TCRdb used MiXCR to reprocess the 5' RACE reads, holding one entry per CDR3 protein. The data contain 850,000 to 1,100,000 distinct CDR3 sequences, 35% to 45% of them singletons. The study, taken as a whole, reports: Per million T cells, the diversity of TCR beta decreased roughly linearly as age advanced.

About this clonotype: Its antigen is not identified.

The sequence was collected from a man aged 18 to 30 in good health. Input material: blood.

The CDR3 reads CASSFFSDGKYGYTF. The CDR3 region has the DNA TGTGCCAGCAGCTTTTTCTCGGATGGGAAGTATGGCTACACCTTC. This chain uses TRBV7-9 with TRBJ1-2; D call uncertain. Trimming cost V 3 bases and J 5 bases, with 16 bases left between them. From germline, CDR1 is SEHNR and CDR2 FQNEAQ (reference sequence). The CDR3 extends over 15 amino acids.